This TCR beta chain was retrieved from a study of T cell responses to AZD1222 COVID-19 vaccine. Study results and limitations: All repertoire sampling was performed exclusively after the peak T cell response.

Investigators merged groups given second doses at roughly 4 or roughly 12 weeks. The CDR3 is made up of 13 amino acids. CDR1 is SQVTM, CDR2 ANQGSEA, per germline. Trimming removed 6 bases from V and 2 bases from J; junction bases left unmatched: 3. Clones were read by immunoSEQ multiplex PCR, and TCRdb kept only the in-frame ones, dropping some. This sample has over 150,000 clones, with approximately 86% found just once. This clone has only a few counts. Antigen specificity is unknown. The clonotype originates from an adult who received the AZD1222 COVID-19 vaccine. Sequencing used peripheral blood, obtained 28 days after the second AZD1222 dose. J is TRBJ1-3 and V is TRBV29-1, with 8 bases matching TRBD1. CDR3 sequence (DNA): TGCAGCGTGGCGGACAGGGCTGGAAACACCATATATTTT. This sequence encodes CSVADRAGNTIYF.